This T cell receptor (beta chain) was sequenced in a study of cytomegalovirus exposure and HLA in healthy donors. Study summary: Of some 360 genotyped donors, 70% to 85% clustered with self-reported Caucasian donors. Study results and caveats: V- and J-gene trimming of TCR beta was linked (in a later analysis) to a missense DCLRE1C variant.

A remark on this clone: What it binds is not known.

The study ran its PCR with 60 Vbeta and 13 Jbeta primers. Only in-frame clones appear in the TCRdb table, and some are missing; sequencing was by immunoSEQ multiplex PCR. Here the sample spans about 210,000 clones, almost 80% being singletons. The sequence was obtained from a male donor in good health and CMV-seronegative. The sequencing input was PBMCs.

The DNA for the CDR3 is TGCGCCAGCAGCCAACGCTTTAGCGGAGAATTAAACACCGGGGAGCTGTTTTTT. Its protein is CASSQRFSGELNTGELFF. J is TRBJ2-2 and V is TRBV4-3, with a weak D call TRBD2 (6 bases). Germline loops: CDR1 LGHNA, CDR2 YSLEER. V lost 2 bases, J lost 2 bases, and 18 bases lay in between. There are 18 residues in the CDR3.